The 6 T cell receptor beta chains below come from one sample, sequenced in a study of CD8+ T cells in alopecia areata. Extracted RNA was reverse transcribed, and the resulting cDNA served as sequencing template. TCRdb keeps only in-frame clones here, not all; method: immunoSEQ multiplex PCR. The sample records approximately 160,000 clones, less than 70% being singletons. Specified treatment: oral pan-JAK inhibitor, 5-10 mg twice daily. Here the sequenced sample was CD4+ T cells sorted from blood, taken at week 24, from a patient treated with tofacitinib. Source of these receptors: a human donor with alopecia areata.

This clone was detected a few times. The chain uses TRBV5-1 and TRBJ2-7; D uncertain. The CDR3 sequence is 9 residues long. V lost 1 base, J lost 11 bases, and 4 bases lay in between. Per germline, CDR1 SGHRS and CDR2 YFSETQ. DNA of the CDR3: TGCGCCAGCAGCTTGTGTGAGTACTTC. Encoded protein: CASSLCEYF. The full variable domain, rest sourced from reference TRBV5-1 and TRBJ2-7, is KAGVTQTPRYLIKTRGQQVTLSCSPISGHRSVSWYQQTPGQGLQFLFEYFSETQRNKGNFPGRFSGRQFSNSRSEMNVSTLELGDSALYLCASSLCEYFGPGTRLTVT.

The chain has TRBV29-1 and TRBJ2-1; TRBD1 aligns across 7 bases. Germline values: CDR1 SQVTM, CDR2 ANQGSEA. Trimming removed 3 bases from V and 4 bases from J; junction bases left unmatched: 6. The CDR3 sequence is 14 residues long. Here the CDR3 DNA reads TGCAGCGTTGACGCCGGGACAGTTTACAATGAGCAGTTCTTC. Amino acid sequence: CSVDAGTVYNEQFF.

The chain uses TRBV6-5 and TRBJ2-7; D possibly matches TRBD1 or TRBD2 (5 bases each). The CDR3 covers 12 residues. Trimming shortened V by 2 bases and J by 6 bases, and 8 bases separated the two germline ends. Germline V lookup: CDR1 MNHEY, CDR2 SVGAGI. Written as DNA, the CDR3 is TGTGCCAGCAGTTACGAGGGGATCGAGCAGTACTTC. It encodes CASSYEGIEQYF.

This rearrangement joins TRBV2 to TRBJ1-2; D not certain. V lost 5 bases to trimming and J lost 5 bases, with 9 bases between them. In germline, CDR1 is SNHLY, CDR2 FYNNEI. The CDR3 sequence is 12 residues long. The CDR3 coding sequence is TGTGCCAGCAGTATCAGCGGGTATGGCTACACCTTC. It encodes CASSISGYGYTF.

This chain uses TRBV19 with TRBJ1-2; the D gene is possibly TRBD1 (6 bases). The CDR3 extends over 12 amino acids. Trimming removed 6 bases at V and 8 bases at J, with 13 bases between. CDR1 is LNHDA, CDR2 SQIVND, per germline (reference sequence). The CDR3 protein is CASSTRGGGYTF. The CDR3 bases are TGTGCCAGTAGCACCAGGGGTGGAGGCTACACCTTC.

The chain carries TRBV29-1 and TRBJ1-6, with 9 positions matching TRBD1. V lost 7 bases and J lost 0; bases outside the gene matches: 7. The CDR3 consists of 16 residues. Per the germline V gene, CDR1 is SQVTM and CDR2 is ANQGSEA. CDR3: CSAGQGRSSYNSPLHF. For the CDR3, the DNA is TGCAGCGCGGGACAGGGAAGGAGCTCCTATAATTCACCCCTCCACTTT.